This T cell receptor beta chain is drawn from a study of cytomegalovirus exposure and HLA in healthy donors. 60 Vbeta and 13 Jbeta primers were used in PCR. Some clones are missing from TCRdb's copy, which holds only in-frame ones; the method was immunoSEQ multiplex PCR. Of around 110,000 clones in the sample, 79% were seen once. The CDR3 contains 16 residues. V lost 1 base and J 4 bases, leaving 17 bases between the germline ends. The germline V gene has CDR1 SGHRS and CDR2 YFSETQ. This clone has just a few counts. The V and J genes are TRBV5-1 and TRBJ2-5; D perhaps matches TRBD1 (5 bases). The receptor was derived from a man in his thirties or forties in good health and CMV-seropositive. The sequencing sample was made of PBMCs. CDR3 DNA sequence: TGCGCCAGCAGCTTGAATGGTCCAGGGTTCTTAGAGACCCAGTACTTC. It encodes CASSLNGPGFLETQYF.